These 8 T cell receptor beta chains were sequenced from one sample in a study of Ad26.COV2.S vaccination and SARS-CoV-2 variants. Clones were read by immunoSEQ multiplex PCR, and TCRdb kept only the in-frame ones, dropping some. The table shows under 550,000 clones, with over 75% occurring only once. The treatment was: about 20 received Ad26.COV2.S at low or high dose, single or two shots; about five received placebo; per-sample allocation not given. Specimen acquisition occurred on day 63 following the initial vaccine or placebo injection. This material consisted of peripheral blood, taken in a trial of Ad26.COV2.S vaccine versus placebo. The receptors come from a person aged 18-65 years who received the Ad26.COV2.S COVID-19 vaccine or a placebo.

This chain connects TRBV6-5 to TRBJ1-3, with 11 positions matching TRBD1. V lost 7 bases and J lost 7; bases outside the gene matches: 9. Germline lookup yields CDR1 MNHEY and CDR2 SVGAGI. This CDR3 has 15 residues. The DNA for the CDR3 is TGTGCCAGCAACAGGTTGGGACAGGGGGACAACACCATATATTTT. Translating gives CASNRLGQGDNTIYF.

The genes are TRBV28 and TRBJ2-5; D is ambiguous. Germline V gives CDR1 MDHEN, CDR2 SYDVKM. The CDR3 has 11 amino acids. Trimming removed 6 bases from V and 2 bases from J, with 4 bases in between. CDR3 residues: CASSIQETQYF. CDR3 DNA sequence: TGTGCCAGCAGCATACAAGAGACCCAGTACTTC.

V gene TRBV6-2 or TRBV6-3 combines with J gene TRBJ2-2; 14 bases are a match to TRBD2. The J segment lost 3 bases and the V segment lost 5 bases, leaving 8 bases of the junction unmatched. Per germline, CDR1 MNHEY and CDR2 SVGEGT. There are 18 residues in the CDR3. CDR3: CASSAGGLAGGHTGELFF. The CDR3 region has the DNA TGTGCCAGCAGTGCCGGAGGACTAGCGGGGGGACACACCGGGGAGCTGTTTTTT.

Only a few counts were recorded for this clone. CDR3 nucleotides: TGCGCCAGCAGCTTGGAGGGGAACACTGAAGCTTTCTTT. Translated: CASSLEGNTEAFF. The V and J genes are TRBV5-1 and TRBJ1-1; D gene uncertain. In germline, CDR1 is SGHRS, CDR2 YFSETQ. This CDR3 contains 13 residues. Trimming took 0 bases from V and 1 from J, leaving 4 bases between them.

The rearrangement uses TRBV7-8 and TRBJ1-1, with D possibly TRBD1 on 6 matching bases. The CDR3 covers 14 residues. Germline V gives CDR1 SGHVS, CDR2 FQNEAQ. Trimming took 5 bases from V and 4 from J, leaving 14 bases between them. The CDR3 spells CASSRDIGGTEAFF. The CDR3 DNA reads TGTGCCAGCAGCCGAGATATAGGGGGCACTGAAGCTTTCTTT.

V usage is TRBV30 and J usage is TRBJ1-5, with no clear D. Trimming stripped 1 base from V and 6 bases from J, with 13 bases between. This CDR3 contains 14 residues. Germline values: CDR1 GTSNPN, CDR2 SVGIG (reference sequence). CDR3 DNA sequence: TGTGCCTGGAGTGGCACATCGGGTCTTCAGCCCCAGCATTTT. It yields the protein CAWSGTSGLQPQHF.

CDR3 nucleotide sequence: TGTGCCAGCAGCTTAGTGGAGCGGGGGTTGGGTGAGCAGTTCTTC. Protein: CASSLVERGLGEQFF. V and J are TRBV7-8 and TRBJ2-1, with 8 bases fitting TRBD2. Per the germline V gene, CDR1 is SGHVS and CDR2 is FQNEAQ. V shed 1 base and J 9 bases; nucleotides not matched to a gene: 8. The CDR3 is 15 residues long.

This clone was observed once. This chain links TRBV5-4 with TRBJ1-6, with D unresolved. V lost 6 bases and J 9 bases, leaving 4 bases between the germline ends. From germline, CDR1 is SGHNT and CDR2 YYREEE (reference sequence). The CDR3 has 10 amino acids. CDR3 coding DNA: TGTGCCAGCACTACTTCACCCCTCCACTTT. Its protein product is CASTTSPLHF.